The 9 T cell receptor beta chains below were found in one sample sequenced in a study of human T cells and chemical hapten exposure. TCRdb itself ran the RACE reads through MiXCR, one entry per CDR3 protein. The sample contains some 83,000 distinct CDR3 sequences, about 10% of which appear only once. The sample's time point: patch test 1, 2 weeks after DPC sensitization. This sample's treatment: therapeutic diphenylcyclopropenone sensitization with weekly scalp DPC. The specimen was whole blood, collected in connection with sensitization to the hapten diphenylcyclopropenone (DPC). Every receptor here comes from a woman aged 50 to 60 with alopecia areata. Some clones in this sample may be carry-over from other donors' samples.

The CDR3 DNA sequence: TGTGCCACCAGCAGAGATGGACTAGCGGGGGGTCGACTCACAGATACGCAGTATTTT. Translating gives CATSRDGLAGGRLTDTQYF. The genes are TRBV15 and TRBJ2-3, with 14 bases matching TRBD2. The CDR3 consists of 19 residues. V trimming: 0 bases; J trimming: 2 bases; junction bases outside the gene matches: 7. Germline lookup yields CDR1 LNHNV and CDR2 YYDKDF (reference sequence). The entire variable domain, with the rest obtained from reference TRBV15 and TRBJ2-3, is as follows: DAMVIQNPRYQVTQFGKPVTLSCSQTLNHNVMYWYQQKSSQAPKLLFHYYDKDFNNEADTPDNFQSRRPNTSFCFLDIRSPGLGDTAMYLCATSRDGLAGGRLTDTQYFGPGTRLTVL.

This clonotype was counted ten times or more. CDR3: CSARWGLAGPTAKNIQYF. The DNA for the CDR3 is TGCAGTGCTAGGTGGGGACTAGCGGGACCGACAGCCAAAAACATTCAGTACTTC. The chain employs TRBV20-1 and TRBJ2-4; 13 bases agree with TRBD2. Germline V lookup: CDR1 DFQATT, CDR2 SNEGSKA (reference sequence). This CDR3 contains 18 residues. V lost 3 bases to trimming and J lost 0 bases; unmatched junction nucleotides: 8.

There are many counts of this clonotype. The chain couples TRBV5-6 to TRBJ2-7; D possibly corresponds to TRBD1 (6 bases). The germline V gene encodes CDR1 SGHDT and CDR2 YYEEEE. V dropped 0 bases and J dropped 3 bases, with 10 bases sitting between them. The length of the CDR3 is 14 residues. The CDR3 loop is CASSLDYRDYEQYF. Written as DNA, the CDR3 is TGTGCCAGCAGCTTGGACTACAGGGACTACGAGCAGTACTTC.

A few counts support this clonotype. The V gene is TRBV20-1, the J gene TRBJ2-3; weak D call: TRBD2 (5 bases). V was trimmed by 1 base and J by 10 bases, leaving 9 bases between them. This CDR3 comprises 11 residues. CDR1 is DFQATT, CDR2 SNEGSKA, per germline (reference sequence). The CDR3 reads CSARGEGAQYF. The CDR3 DNA sequence: TGCAGTGCTAGAGGAGAGGGCGCGCAGTATTTT.

This clonotype has a count of ten or more. The J gene is TRBJ1-6, the V gene TRBV3-1; TRBD1 agrees at 7 bases. There are 14 residues in the CDR3. CDR1 and CDR2 from the germline V gene are LGHDT and YNNKEL (reference sequence). The V and J ends lost 4 bases and 7 bases, in that order; junction bases with no gene match: 4. In DNA form, the CDR3 reads TGTGCCAGCAGCCTGGGACAGACAAATTCACCCCTCCACTTT. Its translation: CASSLGQTNSPLHF. Drawing the rest from reference TRBV3-1 and TRBJ1-6, the complete variable domain is DTAVSQTPKYLVTQMGNDKSIKCEQNLGHDTMYWYKQDSKKFLKIMFSYNNKELIINETVPNRFSPKSPDKAHLNLHINSLELGDSAVYFCASSLGQTNSPLHFGNGTRLTVT.

The sample holds many counts of this clonotype. The CDR3 region has the DNA TGTGCCAGCAGTTACATGGCGGGGAGCACAGATACGCAGTATTTT. It codes for CASSYMAGSTDTQYF. This sequence joins TRBV6-6 and TRBJ2-3; the D gene is possibly TRBD2 (6 bases). The length of the CDR3 is 15 residues. Trimming took 2 bases from V and 0 from J, leaving 9 bases between them. Germline V lookup: CDR1 MNHNY, CDR2 SVGAGI (reference sequence).

The V call is TRBV5-8, the J call TRBJ2-2, with D perhaps TRBD1 or TRBD2 (6 bases each). Germline-derived CDR1 and CDR2 are SGHTS and YDEGEE. V lost 6 bases to trimming and J lost 5 bases, with 23 bases between them. The CDR3 spans 17 residues. CDR3 nucleotide sequence: TGTGCCAGCACTCCGGAGGTATCGGGGGCTCGGACCGGGGAGCTGTTTTTT. It specifies CASTPEVSGARTGELFF.

The sample holds many counts of this clonotype. The V call is TRBV19, the J call TRBJ2-1, with 7 nucleotides matching TRBD2. The CDR3 extends over 17 amino acids. The germline V gene encodes CDR1 LNHDA and CDR2 SQIVND (reference sequence). V trimming: 3 bases; J trimming: 3 bases; junction bases outside the gene matches: 11. CDR3 amino acids: CASSIHSGGASYNEQFF. CDR3 sequence (DNA): TGTGCCAGTAGTATCCACTCGGGGGGAGCGAGCTACAATGAGCAGTTCTTC. Combining the CDR3 with reference TRBV19 and TRBJ2-1 gives the whole variable domain DGGITQSPKYLFRKEGQNVTLSCEQNLNHDAMYWYRQDPGQGLRLIYYSQIVNDFQKGDIAEGYSVSREKKESFPLTVTSAQKNPTAFYLCASSIHSGGASYNEQFFGPGTRLTVL.

This clonotype was seen repeatedly, ten times or more. The chain joins TRBV3-1 to TRBJ2-5; 8 positions match TRBD2. This CDR3 is built from 16 residues. In germline, CDR1 is LGHDT, CDR2 YNNKEL (reference sequence). Trimming took 0 bases from V and 9 from J; bases not matched to a gene: 12. CDR3 sequence reads: CASSQDTGTSEGAQYF. For the CDR3, the DNA is TGTGCCAGCAGCCAAGATACCGGGACTAGTGAAGGAGCCCAGTACTTC.